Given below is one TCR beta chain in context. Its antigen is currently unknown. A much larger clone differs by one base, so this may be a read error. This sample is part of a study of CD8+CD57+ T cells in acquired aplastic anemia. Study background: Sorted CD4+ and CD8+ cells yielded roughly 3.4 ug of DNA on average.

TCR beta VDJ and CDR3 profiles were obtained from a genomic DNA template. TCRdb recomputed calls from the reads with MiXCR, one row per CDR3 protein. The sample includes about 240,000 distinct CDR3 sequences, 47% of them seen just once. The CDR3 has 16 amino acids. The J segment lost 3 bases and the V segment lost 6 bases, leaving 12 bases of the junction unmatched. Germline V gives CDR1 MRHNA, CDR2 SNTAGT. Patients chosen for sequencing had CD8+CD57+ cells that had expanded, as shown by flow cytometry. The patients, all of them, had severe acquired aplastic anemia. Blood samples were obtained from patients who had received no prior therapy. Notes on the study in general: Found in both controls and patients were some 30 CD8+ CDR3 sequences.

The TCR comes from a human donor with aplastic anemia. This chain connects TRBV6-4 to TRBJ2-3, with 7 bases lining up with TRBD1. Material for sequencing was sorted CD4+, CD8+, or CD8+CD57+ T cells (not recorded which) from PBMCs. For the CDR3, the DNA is TGTGCCAGCAGCCTCACGCGAGACAGGGCGACAGATACGCAGTATTTT. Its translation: CASSLTRDRATDTQYF.